This T cell receptor beta chain emerged from a study of spatial heterogeneity in lung cancer. As for the study in general: More than eight raw reads, on average, carried each unique TCR and UMI combination.

Relative to its sample, this clonotype is medium-sized. Found in a library prepared for alpha chains, this beta chain is an off-target read, and its abundance has little meaning. Via MiXCR, TCRdb re-called the 5' RACE reads, giving one row per CDR3 protein. The repertoire includes thousands of distinct CDR3 sequences, 3.5% to 5.5% of them detected once, and approximately 29% sits in the top ten. Time point of the sample: sample taken at primary tumor resection. Material for sequencing was whole RNA from tumor, nontumor lung or frozen PBMC, left unsorted. There were some 70 donors, all of them untreated patients with early-stage non-small cell lung cancer. The germline CDR1 and CDR2 sequences are SGHRS and YFSETQ. Trimming cost V 5 bases and J 7 bases, with 12 bases left between them. This CDR3 contains 12 residues.

The starting material was PBMCs, obtained at surgery. The clonotype comes from a male donor with early-stage non-small cell lung cancer. The chain recombines TRBV5-1 with TRBJ1-1, with D possibly TRBD1 on 6 matching bases. The CDR3 here is CASRFTGSEAFF. CDR3 in DNA: TGCGCCAGCAGATTTACAGGGAGTGAAGCTTTCTTT.